The source of this TCR beta chain is a study of shared clonotypes between healthy human individuals. Study conclusions and caveats: Clonotypes that were shared across four donors made up roughly 5.2% of naive CD4 clonotypes. Since donors were few, the genetic and exposure-history diversity represented was limited.

Deletions cut 2 bases from V and 1 base from J, with 12 bases between. This CDR3 has 16 residues. CDR1 is SGHDN, CDR2 FVKESK, per germline. Worth noting for this clone: Its antigen is not known.

The table came from immunoSEQ multiplex PCR; TCRdb's copy has only in-frame clones and leaves some out. The sample holds about 110,000 clones, around 68% seen once. The V call is TRBV14, the J call TRBJ2-1; no reliable D call. The receptor comes from a woman younger than 45 in good health. Source material: memory CD8+ T cells sorted from blood. The subset denotes: CD45RO+ cells pooled with CCR7-negative TemRA cells. In nucleotides, the CDR3 is TGTGCCAGCAGCCAACATGGGATGTGGTCCTACAATGAGCAGTTCTTC. Amino acid sequence: CASSQHGMWSYNEQFF.